This T cell receptor (beta chain) was sequenced during a study of T cell changes during pregnancy in multiple sclerosis. This table comes from immunoSEQ multiplex PCR, and its TCRdb copy is limited to in-frame clones, with some not included. The repertoire holds 40,000 or so clones, around nine tenths seen once, with around 0.35% in the top ten. The CDR3 spans 14 residues. Germline CDR1 is MNHEY and CDR2 is SVGAGI. The ends were cut back, 0 bases at V and 3 bases at J, with 5 bases in the middle. The source was CD4+ T cells from peripheral blood mononuclear cells, collected in the third trimester of pregnancy. The chain combines TRBV6-5 with TRBJ1-4; no firm D call. The source is a female donor in good health, enrolled as a control in a pregnancy study. The CDR3, as DNA: TGTGCCAGCAGTTACTCCGCGTCTAATGAAAAACTGTTTTTT. Translating gives CASSYSASNEKLFF.